The 16 T cell receptor beta chains in this list originate from one sample, sequenced in a study of T cells in Graves' hyperthyroidism and ophthalmopathy. Amplification targeted TCR beta CDR3 regions from RNA transcripts. HTBI primers were used for first-round RT-PCR of the TCR CDR3. MiXCR was run by TCRdb on the multiplex PCR reads, yielding one entry per CDR3 protein. The sample lists about 400,000 distinct CDR3 sequences, under 15% occurring once. Material: blood. The receptor source for this set is a woman aged 25 to 39 with Graves' hyperthyroidism.

This clonotype was found many times. CDR3 sequence reads: CSASGSGELVYEQYF. DNA of the CDR3: TGCAGTGCTAGTGGTAGCGGGGAACTTGTCTACGAGCAGTACTTC. V is TRBV20-1 and J is TRBJ2-7; 8 bases fit TRBD2. The CDR3 has 15 residues. CDR1 and CDR2 from the germline V gene are DFQATT and SNEGSKA (reference sequence). With 3 bases clipped from V and 3 bases from J, the junction kept 10 bases outside the gene matches.

This clonotype occurred a few times. This chain links TRBV7-8 with TRBJ2-2; TRBD2 agrees at 13 bases. Germline V gene sequence: CDR1 SGHVS, CDR2 FQNEAQ. After removal of 1 base from V and 4 bases from J, the junction contained 3 bases not matched to a gene. The CDR3 covers 17 residues. The CDR3 loop is CASSLVTSGRATGELFF. In DNA, the CDR3 is TGTGCCAGCAGCTTAGTAACTAGCGGGAGGGCCACCGGGGAGCTGTTTTTT.

The chain couples TRBV9 to TRBJ1-2; TRBD1 might be the D (5 bases). Germline lookup yields CDR1 SGDLS and CDR2 YYNGEE. V lost 4 bases, J lost 8 bases, and 24 bases lay in between. CDR3 length equals 16 residues. Here the CDR3 reads CASSPRPGSQRGGYTF. CDR3 in DNA: TGTGCCAGCAGCCCCCGTCCGGGGTCTCAAAGGGGAGGCTACACCTTC.

This clonotype was seen only a few times. The rearrangement uses TRBV12-3 or TRBV12-4 and TRBJ1-1, with D maybe TRBD1 (6 bases). V shed 6 bases and J shed 5 bases, with 31 bases lying between them. The CDR3 is 19 amino acids. The CDR3 nucleotides read TGTGCCAGCAGGTCGGGGGGGGCCGGGTCCCGGAGTAGGACGACTGAAGCTTTCTTT. Amino acid sequence: CASRSGGAGSRSRTTEAFF.

Ten or more counts support this clonotype. The chain employs TRBV30 and TRBJ2-2, with a weak D call TRBD2 (5 bases). CDR3 length equals 16 residues. The V gene's germline CDR1 is GTSNPN and CDR2 SVGIG (reference sequence). V dropped 7 bases and J dropped 2 bases, with 20 bases sitting between them. The CDR3, as DNA: TGTGCCTCCCCGGGGAGTAGTCTTATAAACACCGGGGAGCTGTTTTTT. It translates to CASPGSSLINTGELFF. The full variable domain, rest sourced from reference TRBV30 and TRBJ2-2, is SQTIHQWPATLVQPVGSPLSLECTVEGTSNPNLYWYRQAAGRGLQLLFYSVGIGQISSEVPQNLSASRPQDRQFILSSKKLLLSDSGFYLCASPGSSLINTGELFFGEGSRLTVL.

In this sample, this clonotype turned up many times. The V and J genes are TRBV5-1 and TRBJ2-7; D is undetermined. The CDR3 loop spans 13 amino acids. CDR1 SGHRS and CDR2 YFSETQ come from the germline V gene. The V and J ends lost 3 bases and 3 bases respectively, with 10 bases between them. CDR3 residues: CASSSRVSYEQYF. As DNA, the CDR3 is TGCGCCAGCAGCTCCAGAGTTAGCTACGAGCAGTACTTC.

In its sample, this clonotype was seen many times. The genes are TRBV6-1 and TRBJ2-7; 7 positions match TRBD2. CDR3 length equals 14 residues. The germline CDR1 and CDR2 sequences are MNHNS and SASEGT. Trimming cost V 8 bases and J 1 base; bases outside gene matches: 8. DNA for the CDR3: TGTGCCAGCGCGGGGGAAGAAAGTTCCTACGAGCAGTACTTC. Translating it yields CASAGEESSYEQYF.

The chain is built from TRBV10-2 and TRBJ2-1, with 9 bases aligning to TRBD1. The germline V gene has CDR1 WSHSY and CDR2 SAAADI. With 7 bases clipped from V and 9 bases from J, the junction kept 13 bases outside the gene matches. This CDR3 comprises 15 residues. CDR3 loop: CASTEIPGQGGEQFF. For the CDR3, the DNA is TGCGCCAGCACCGAAATCCCGGGACAGGGCGGTGAGCAGTTCTTC.

At least ten counts were recorded for this clonotype. The chain recombines TRBV5-1 with TRBJ1-1, with TRBD1 matching 7 bases. Germline loops: CDR1 SGHRS, CDR2 YFSETQ. The CDR3 extends over 16 amino acids. Trimming cost V 6 bases and J 2 bases; bases outside gene matches: 13. The CDR3 nucleotides are TGCGCCAGCACCCCCGAGGGGACAGCGACTAACACTGAAGCTTTCTTT. It specifies CASTPEGTATNTEAFF. The full variable domain, its missing parts supplied by reference TRBV5-1 and TRBJ1-1, is KAGVTQTPRYLIKTRGQQVTLSCSPISGHRSVSWYQQTPGQGLQFLFEYFSETQRNKGNFPGRFSGRQFSNSRSEMNVSTLELGDSALYLCASTPEGTATNTEAFFGQGTRLTVV.

In the case of this clonotype: This may be a read error: a much more frequent sequence differs by one nucleotide. The chain links TRBV28 to TRBJ2-2, with TRBD1 matching over 9 bases. Per germline, CDR1 MDHEN and CDR2 SYDVKM. The CDR3 sequence is 18 residues long. With 6 bases clipped from V and 4 bases from J, the junction kept 15 bases outside the gene matches. The CDR3 DNA reads TGTGCCAGCAGCGATCTCCGGGACAGGGCGCGGCTCACCGGGGAGCTGTTTTTT. Translating gives CASSDLRDRARLTGELFF. Full variable domain (rest looked up from reference TRBV28 and TRBJ2-2): DVKVTQSSRYLVKRTGEKVFLECVQDMDHENMFWYRQDPGLGLRLIYFSYDVKMKEKGDIPEGYSVSREKKERFSLILESASTNQTSMYLCASSDLRDRARLTGELFFGEGSRLTVL.

This clonotype was counted between two and nine times. The V and J genes are TRBV18 and TRBJ2-7; 8 positions match TRBD2. With 3 bases clipped from V and 6 bases from J, the junction kept 7 bases outside the gene matches. CDR3 length equals 14 residues. CDR1 and CDR2 from the germline V gene are KGHSH and LQKENI. DNA of the CDR3: TGTGCCAGCTCACCCGCGGGGGGAAGGGGCGAGCAGTACTTC. As protein: CASSPAGGRGEQYF.

This clonotype was detected only a few times. The chain recombines TRBV12-3 or TRBV12-4 with TRBJ1-2, with D tentatively TRBD1 (6 bases). With 7 bases removed from V and 0 bases from J, the gap between germline ends came to 15 bases. The CDR3 consists of 15 residues. The CDR3 sequence: CASIPRDTSNYGYTF. DNA for the CDR3: TGTGCCAGCATTCCTCGGGACACATCTAACTATGGCTACACCTTC.

The sample holds a few counts of this clonotype. This chain joins TRBV6-1 and TRBJ1-5; no definite D call. Trimming pared 6 bases from V and 1 base from J, leaving 10 bases between. This CDR3 region has 14 residues. CDR1 is MNHNS and CDR2 is SASEGT in the germline V gene. The DNA of the CDR3 is TGTGCCAGCAGATACTTGGGGAGCAATCAGCCCCAGCATTTT. Encoded protein: CASRYLGSNQPQHF.

The V call is TRBV2, the J call TRBJ2-3; D possibly uses TRBD1 or TRBD2 (5 bases each). The CDR3 sequence is 13 residues long. Trimming left V 6 bases short and J 5 bases short, with 12 bases between. Germline CDR1 is SNHLY and CDR2 is FYNNEI. CDR3 nucleotides: TGTGCCAGCAGGAGAGAGGGGATAGATACGCAGTATTTT. As protein: CASRREGIDTQYF.

This clonotype was seen at least ten times. J is TRBJ2-1 and V is TRBV27; a weak D match, TRBD2 (7 bases). V was shortened by 6 bases and J by 3 bases, with 15 bases between the two germline ends. The germline V gene has CDR1 MNHEY and CDR2 SMNVEV (reference sequence). CDR3 size: 15 residues. CDR3 sequence reads: CASRRGGDYYNEQFF. The CDR3 bases are TGTGCCAGCAGACGAGGGGGGGACTACTACAATGAGCAGTTCTTC.

The chain has TRBV2 and TRBJ2-2; D is unclear. The length of the CDR3 is 14 residues. Between the trimmed V and J ends, which lost 7 bases and 5 bases, there was a span of 14 bases. In germline, CDR1 is SNHLY, CDR2 FYNNEI. Here the CDR3 reads CASTISRITGELFF. The CDR3 DNA is TGTGCCAGCACTATTTCCAGGATAACCGGGGAGCTGTTTTTT.